This T cell receptor (beta chain) came from a study of T-cell reconstitution after alpha-beta-depleted transplantation in children. The library targeted TCRbeta and was prepared with unique molecular identifiers. TCRdb analysed the PCR reads with MiXCR anew, one entry per CDR3 protein. This table has about 690,000 distinct CDR3 sequences, around 16% appearing once. CDR3 length: 15 amino acids. Germline CDR1 and CDR2: MNHNS and SASEGT. V was trimmed by 5 bases and J by 0 bases, leaving 11 bases between them. This clonotype was seen more than once but under ten times. The TCR originated in a human donor who donated a stem cell graft to a child with acute myeloid leukemia. Here the sequenced sample was PBMCs from the stem cell graft donor, taken from the stem cell graft. V gene TRBV6-1 combines with J gene TRBJ2-1; TRBD2 is a possible D gene (6 bases). In DNA, the CDR3 is TGTGCCAGCAGTAGGGACTCCAGCTCCTACAATGAGCAGTTCTTC. Its translation is CASSRDSSSYNEQFF.